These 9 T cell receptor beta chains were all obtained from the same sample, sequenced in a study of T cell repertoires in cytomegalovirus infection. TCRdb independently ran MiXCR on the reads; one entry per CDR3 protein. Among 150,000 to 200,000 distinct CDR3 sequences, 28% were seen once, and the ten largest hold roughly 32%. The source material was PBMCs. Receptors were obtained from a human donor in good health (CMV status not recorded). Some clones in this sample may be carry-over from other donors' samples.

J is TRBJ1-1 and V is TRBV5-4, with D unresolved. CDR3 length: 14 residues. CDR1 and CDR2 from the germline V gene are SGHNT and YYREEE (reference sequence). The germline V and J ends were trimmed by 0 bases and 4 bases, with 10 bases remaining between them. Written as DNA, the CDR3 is TGTGCCAGCAGCTTGGAGCAAGGGTCCACTGAAGCTTTCTTT. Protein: CASSLEQGSTEAFF.

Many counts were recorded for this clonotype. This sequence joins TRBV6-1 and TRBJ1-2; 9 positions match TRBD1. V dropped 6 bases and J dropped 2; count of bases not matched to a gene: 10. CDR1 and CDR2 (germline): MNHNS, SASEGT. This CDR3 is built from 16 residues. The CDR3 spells CASRPTAGTGNYGYTF. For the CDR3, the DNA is TGTGCCAGCAGGCCTACCGCGGGGACAGGGAACTATGGCTACACCTTC.

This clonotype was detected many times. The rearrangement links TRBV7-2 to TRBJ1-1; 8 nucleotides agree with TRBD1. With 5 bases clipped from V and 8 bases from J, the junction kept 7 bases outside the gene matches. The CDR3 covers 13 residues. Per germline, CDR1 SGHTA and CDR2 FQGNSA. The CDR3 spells CASSPKRDREAFF. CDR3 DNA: TGTGCCAGCAGCCCCAAACGGGACAGGGAAGCTTTCTTT.

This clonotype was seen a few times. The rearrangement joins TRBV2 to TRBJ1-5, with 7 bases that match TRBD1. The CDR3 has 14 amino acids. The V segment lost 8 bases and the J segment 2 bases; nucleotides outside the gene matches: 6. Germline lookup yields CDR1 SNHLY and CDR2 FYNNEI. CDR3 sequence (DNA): TGTGCCAGCCAGGGGGGCAGACGCAATCAGCCCCAGCATTTT. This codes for CASQGGRRNQPQHF.

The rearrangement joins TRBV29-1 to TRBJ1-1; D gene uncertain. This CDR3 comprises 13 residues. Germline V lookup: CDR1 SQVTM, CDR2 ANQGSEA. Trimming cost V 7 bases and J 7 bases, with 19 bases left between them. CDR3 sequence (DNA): TGCAGCGCCTCGGACGGCGACGGTAGTGAAGCTTTCTTT. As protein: CSASDGDGSEAFF. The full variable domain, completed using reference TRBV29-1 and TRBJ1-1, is SAVISQKPSRDICQRGTSLTIQCQVDSQVTMMFWYRQQPGQSLTLIATANQGSEATYESGFVIDKFPISRPNLTFSTLTVSNMSPEDSSIYLCSASDGDGSEAFFGQGTRLTVV.

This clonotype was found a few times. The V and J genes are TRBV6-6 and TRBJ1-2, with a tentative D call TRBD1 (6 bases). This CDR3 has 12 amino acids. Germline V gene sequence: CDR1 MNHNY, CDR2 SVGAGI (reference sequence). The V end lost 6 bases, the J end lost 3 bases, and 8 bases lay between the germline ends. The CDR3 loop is CASRDRYYGYTF. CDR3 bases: TGTGCCAGCAGGGACAGATACTATGGCTACACCTTC.

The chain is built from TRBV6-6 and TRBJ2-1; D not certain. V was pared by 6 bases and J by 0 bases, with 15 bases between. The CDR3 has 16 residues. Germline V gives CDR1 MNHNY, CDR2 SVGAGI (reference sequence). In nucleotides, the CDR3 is TGTGCCAGCAGCCGCTCCCATGGACGCTCCTACAATGAGCAGTTCTTC. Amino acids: CASSRSHGRSYNEQFF.

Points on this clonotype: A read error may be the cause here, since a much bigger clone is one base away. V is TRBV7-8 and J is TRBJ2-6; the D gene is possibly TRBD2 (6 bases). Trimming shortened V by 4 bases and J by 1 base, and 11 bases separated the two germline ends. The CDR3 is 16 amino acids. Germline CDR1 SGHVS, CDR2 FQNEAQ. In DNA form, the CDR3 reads TGTGCCAGCAGCTCCCGCGGGGAGTCTGGGGCCAACGTCCTGACTTTC. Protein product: CASSSRGESGANVLTF. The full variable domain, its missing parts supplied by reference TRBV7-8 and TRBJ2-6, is GAGVSQSPRYKVAKRGQDVALRCDPISGHVSLFWYQQALGQGPEFLTYFQNEAQLDKSGLPSDRFFAERPEGSVSTLKIQRTQQEDSAVYLCASSSRGESGANVLTFGAGSRLTVL.

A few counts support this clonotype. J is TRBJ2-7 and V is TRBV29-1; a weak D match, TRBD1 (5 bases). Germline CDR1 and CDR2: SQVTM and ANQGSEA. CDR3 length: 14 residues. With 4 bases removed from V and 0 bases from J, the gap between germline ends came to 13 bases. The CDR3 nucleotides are TGCAGCGTTGTAAAGGGGCTTAGCTCCTACGAGCAGTACTTC. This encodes CSVVKGLSSYEQYF.